The 23 T cell receptor beta chains presented below share a single source sample, sequenced in a study of blood T cell repertoires in COVID-19. The repertoire was sequenced with immunoSEQ multiplex PCR; TCRdb's copy has only in-frame clones and lacks some. The sample carries about 280,000 clones, 85% recorded once. The specimen was peripheral blood. The receptors here all came from a man between 50 and 59 years old with active or convalescent COVID-19.

The rearrangement joins TRBV28 to TRBJ2-7, with 9 nucleotides matching TRBD2. CDR3 length equals 14 residues. J lost 7 bases, V lost 5 bases, and 9 bases had no gene match. Germline assignment: CDR1 MDHEN and CDR2 SYDVKM. For the CDR3, the DNA is TGTGCCAGCAGTCCGACTAGCGGCAAAAAGGAGCAGTACTTC. Protein: CASSPTSGKKEQYF.

This chain joins TRBV7-3 and TRBJ2-3; tentatively, D is TRBD2 (6 bases). The V gene lost 5 bases and the J gene lost 11 bases, with 11 bases spanning the gap. In germline, CDR1 is SGHTA, CDR2 FQGTGA. The CDR3 runs to 11 residues. CDR3 protein: CASSQGGMQYF. CDR3 in DNA: TGTGCCAGCAGCCAGGGCGGGATGCAGTATTTT.

The rearrangement links TRBV3-1 (or the pseudogene TRBV3-2) to TRBJ1-4; TRBD1 matches at 7 bases. Losses at the gene ends were 2 bases for V and 0 bases for J; bases not matched to a gene: 12. CDR3 size: 19 residues. Germline V gene data show CDR1 as LGHDT and CDR2 as YNNKEL (reference sequence). The CDR3: CASSQRRAGGTATNEKLFF. DNA for the CDR3: TGTGCCAGCAGCCAAAGAAGGGCAGGGGGTACCGCAACTAATGAAAAACTGTTTTTT.

The V call is TRBV12-3 or TRBV12-4, the J call TRBJ1-2, with D unclear. V was clipped by 4 bases and J by 4 bases, with 10 bases between them. This CDR3 has 13 residues. DNA for the CDR3: TGTGCCAGCAGTTCCGACTCCCTCTATGGCTACACCTTC. This translates into CASSSDSLYGYTF.

This clone has more than one count but fewer than ten. This sequence joins TRBV30 and TRBJ1-2; D may be TRBD1 (5 bases). V was shortened by 0 bases and J by 3 bases, with 11 bases between the two germline ends. The CDR3 loop spans 14 amino acids. Germline values: CDR1 GTSNPN, CDR2 SVGIG (reference sequence). CDR3 DNA sequence: TGTGCCTGGAGTGTACAAGGGGATCACTATGGCTACACCTTC. Amino acid sequence: CAWSVQGDHYGYTF. The variable domain in full, completed from reference TRBV30 and TRBJ1-2, reads SQTIHQWPATLVQPVGSPLSLECTVEGTSNPNLYWYRQAAGRGLQLLFYSVGIGQISSEVPQNLSASRPQDRQFILSSKKLLLSDSGFYLCAWSVQGDHYGYTFGSGTRLTVV.

This clone showed up just a few times. The chain employs TRBV5-6 and TRBJ1-3; tentative D call: TRBD1 (6 bases). Trimming shortened V by 1 base and J by 3 bases, and 14 bases separated the two germline ends. This CDR3 has 16 residues. Germline values: CDR1 SGHDT, CDR2 YYEEEE. Here the CDR3 DNA reads TGTGCCAGCAGCTTGACAGGGTTTGGGGGTGGAAACACCATATATTTT. It translates to CASSLTGFGGGNTIYF.

This chain connects TRBV6-2 or TRBV6-3 to TRBJ2-7, with D hard to call. Between the trimmed V and J ends, which lost 5 bases and 1 base, there was a span of 3 bases. Germline loops: CDR1 MNHEY, CDR2 SVGEGT. CDR3 size: 11 residues. The CDR3 coding sequence is TGTGCCAGCAGTCAATCCTACGAGCAGTACTTC. Residues: CASSQSYEQYF.

The chain combines TRBV28 with TRBJ2-6; TRBD1 agrees at 8 bases. Losses at the gene ends were 6 bases for V and 0 bases for J; bases not matched to a gene: 10. Per germline, CDR1 MDHEN and CDR2 SYDVKM. CDR3 size: 18 residues. CDR3 in DNA: TGTGCCAGCAGACTTAGACAGGGGAGCTCCTCTGGGGCCAACGTCCTGACTTTC. The encoded protein is CASRLRQGSSSGANVLTF.

V and J are TRBV13 and TRBJ1-5; no clear D. V lost 2 bases to trimming and J lost 4 bases, with 6 bases between them. CDR3 size: 13 residues. The germline CDR1 and CDR2 sequences are PRHDT and FYEKMQ (reference sequence). The CDR3 bases are TGTGCCAGCAGCTTAAGCAGGAATCAGCCCCAGCATTTT. It codes for CASSLSRNQPQHF.

This sequence joins TRBV6-4 and TRBJ1-1, with 8 nucleotides matching TRBD1. Trimming cost V 3 bases and J 1 base; bases outside gene matches: 4. The germline CDR1 and CDR2 sequences are MRHNA and SNTAGT. There are 15 residues in the CDR3. Here the CDR3 reads CASSDGTGKNTEAFF. The CDR3 region has the DNA TGTGCCAGCAGTGATGGGACAGGAAAGAACACTGAAGCTTTCTTT.

Remarks on this clone: This CDR3 is also generated by other DNA sequences in the sample. The V and J genes are TRBV3-1 (or the pseudogene TRBV3-2) and TRBJ2-7; 11 bases agree with TRBD2. The germline V gene encodes CDR1 LGHDT and CDR2 YNNKEL (reference sequence). CDR3 length: 14 amino acids. The trim removed 3 bases at V and 2 bases at J, leaving 0 bases unmatched. CDR3 protein: CASSQTSGTYEQYF. The CDR3 DNA reads as TGTGCCAGCAGCCAGACTAGCGGGACCTACGAGCAGTACTTC.

The V call is TRBV5-6, the J call TRBJ2-1; 12 nucleotides align to TRBD2. This CDR3 spans 18 amino acids. Per germline, CDR1 SGHDT and CDR2 YYEEEE. The ends lost 4 bases at V and 3 bases at J; junction bases unmatched: 11. CDR3 sequence reads: CASSKERTSGTVYNEQFF. The CDR3 DNA reads as TGTGCCAGCAGCAAAGAAAGGACTAGCGGGACGGTCTACAATGAGCAGTTCTTC.

The gene calls are TRBV7-2 and TRBJ2-7, with TRBD2 matching over 13 bases. The CDR3 loop spans 15 amino acids. CDR1 and CDR2 (germline): SGHTA, FQGNSA. The V segment lost 4 bases and the J segment 2 bases; nucleotides outside the gene matches: 2. Written as DNA, the CDR3 is TGTGCCAGCAGCTCAACTAGCGGGAGGGCCTACGAGCAGTACTTC. Its protein is CASSSTSGRAYEQYF.

The chain carries TRBV19 and TRBJ1-4; D is perhaps TRBD1 (5 bases). The CDR3 consists of 15 residues. The V gene lost 5 bases and the J gene lost 8 bases, with 18 bases spanning the gap. Per germline, CDR1 LNHDA and CDR2 SQIVND (reference sequence). CDR3 DNA sequence: TGTGCCAGTAGTTTGACAGTGGGCTTGCGGGAAAAACTGTTTTTT. Its protein product is CASSLTVGLREKLFF. Full variable domain (missing parts from reference TRBV19 and TRBJ1-4): DGGITQSPKYLFRKEGQNVTLSCEQNLNHDAMYWYRQDPGQGLRLIYYSQIVNDFQKGDIAEGYSVSREKKESFPLTVTSAQKNPTAFYLCASSLTVGLREKLFFGSGTQLSVL.

The chain links TRBV5-1 to TRBJ2-7; 12 bases match TRBD2. The V gene's germline CDR1 is SGHRS and CDR2 YFSETQ. After removal of 3 bases from V and 2 bases from J, the junction contained 6 bases not matched to a gene. The CDR3 runs 16 residues. Written as DNA, the CDR3 is TGCGCCAGCAGCTCGGCCGGGACTAGCGGGCCCTACGAGCAGTACTTC. Translation gives CASSSAGTSGPYEQYF.

This chain joins TRBV27 and TRBJ1-1; D uncertain. This CDR3 region has 13 residues. Germline V CDR1 and CDR2: MNHEY, SMNVEV (reference sequence). Trimming shortened V by 2 bases and J by 1 base, and 5 bases separated the two germline ends. This CDR3 is CASSLTRNTEAFF. The CDR3 nucleotides are TGTGCCAGCAGTTTAACAAGGAACACTGAAGCTTTCTTT.

The chain recombines TRBV3-1 (or the pseudogene TRBV3-2) with TRBJ2-2, with 12 nucleotides matching TRBD2. The junction had 8 bases not matched to a gene; V was cut back by 4 bases and J by 5 bases. CDR1 is LGHDT, CDR2 YNNKEL, per germline (reference sequence). This CDR3 spans 17 amino acids. The CDR3 sequence is CASSPPGLAGRTGELFF. The CDR3 nucleotides are TGTGCCAGCAGCCCGCCGGGACTAGCGGGTAGGACCGGGGAGCTGTTTTTT.

J is TRBJ2-3 and V is TRBV29-1, with 7 positions matching TRBD1. Germline V gives CDR1 SQVTM, CDR2 ANQGSEA. CDR3 length equals 12 residues. V lost 7 bases to trimming and J lost 2 bases; unmatched junction nucleotides: 3. The CDR3 region has the DNA TGCAGCGCCGGACAGGCCACAGATACGCAGTATTTT. It specifies CSAGQATDTQYF.

This clone was seen a single time. The rearrangement links TRBV2 to TRBJ2-6; no definite D call. Trimming removed 4 bases from V and 0 bases from J, with 7 bases in between. CDR1 SNHLY and CDR2 FYNNEI come from the germline V gene. The CDR3 length is 15 residues. The CDR3 region is CASSGLLSGANVLTF. In DNA, the CDR3 is TGTGCCAGCAGTGGACTCCTCTCTGGGGCCAACGTCCTGACTTTC.

This rearrangement joins TRBV9 to TRBJ2-2; D might be TRBD1 (6 bases). The CDR3 is made up of 16 amino acids. Germline V gene data show CDR1 as SGDLS and CDR2 as YYNGEE. Deletions cut 0 bases from V and 4 bases from J, with 13 bases between. Written as DNA, the CDR3 is TGTGCCAGCAGCGTAGCGACGGGGACACGCACCGGGGAGCTGTTTTTT. Translating gives CASSVATGTRTGELFF.

The chain couples TRBV2 to TRBJ2-7, with 7 nucleotides matching TRBD1. The V gene's germline CDR1 is SNHLY and CDR2 FYNNEI. The trim removed 5 bases at V and 6 bases at J, leaving 10 bases unmatched. CDR3 size: 14 residues. The CDR3 spells CASSSTTGSGEQYF. The CDR3, as DNA: TGTGCCAGCAGTTCTACGACAGGGTCTGGCGAGCAGTACTTC.

V gene TRBV25-1 combines with J gene TRBJ2-5, with 7 nucleotides matching TRBD2. The CDR3 is 17 amino acids. V was clipped by 3 bases and J by 1 base; unmatched bases: 11. Germline V CDR1 and CDR2: MGHDK, SYGVNS. The CDR3 spells CASSDQHVGLVQETQYF. The CDR3, as DNA: TGTGCCAGCAGTGACCAGCACGTAGGACTAGTCCAAGAGACCCAGTACTTC. The full variable domain, in which reference TRBV25-1 and TRBJ2-5 provide the parts outside the CDR3, is EADIYQTPRYLVIGTGKKITLECSQTMGHDKMYWYQQDPGMELHLIHYSYGVNSTEKGDLSSESTVSRIRTEHFPLTLESARPSHTSQYLCASSDQHVGLVQETQYFGPGTRLLVL.

V gene TRBV19 combines with J gene TRBJ2-1; 10 bases are a match to TRBD2. Per germline, CDR1 LNHDA and CDR2 SQIVND (reference sequence). The CDR3 sequence is 15 residues long. V lost 4 bases to trimming and J lost 8 bases; unmatched junction nucleotides: 8. CDR3 coding DNA: TGTGCCAGTAGTAAGCGGGAGGGTACCCGCGATGAGCAGTTCTTC. Amino acid sequence: CASSKREGTRDEQFF.